This T cell receptor (beta chain) was found in a study of vaccination and CD4 T cells after COVID-19. The germline V gene encodes CDR1 LNHDA and CDR2 SQIVND (reference sequence). J was trimmed by 2 bases and V by 4 bases; bases with no gene match: 3. The CDR3 contains 14 residues. For this clonotype: Its specificity is unknown.

Oncomine TCR Beta short-read sequencing was applied to DNA from cultured CD4+ T cells. One entry per CDR3 protein results from TCRdb running MiXCR on the PCR reads. The sample shows 22,000 or so distinct CDR3 sequences, nearly 55% of them seen only once. This sample's treatment: approximately nine-day PBMC culture with coronavirus spike peptide pools or control peptides (ViraFEST assay). The V gene is TRBV19, the J gene TRBJ2-7; 9 positions agree with TRBD2. The clonotype originates from a human donor who had recovered from COVID-19. Specimen: CD4+ T cells from blood, cultured in vitro. CDR3 in amino acids: CASSTGLAPYEQYF. CDR3 bases: TGTGCCAGTAGTACCGGACTAGCGCCCTACGAGCAGTACTTC.